The T cell receptor beta chain under discussion was sequenced for a study of shared clonotypes between healthy human individuals (dated by TCRdb to 2018 to 2020). Turning to the overall study: A few men and a couple of women, aged 18 to 49 years, made up the cohort. For each donor, three plates each were used for CD4 naive and CD4 memory, two plates were used for CD8 naive, and one plate was used for CD8 memory. To increase sequencing depth and limit assay-specific biases, different laboratories used diverse techniques to prepare libraries and sequence TCR repertoires. Between about 0.9 and 9 billion PBMCs per donor were obtained by leukapheresis. To estimate repertoire size and how much clonotype sharing occurs between individuals, the study deeply sequenced the blood TCR repertoires of several healthy adults.

The donors were healthy, HIV-negative adults who had no recently reported acute infections or vaccinations. Every donor was a Caucasian adult residing in Nashville, Tennessee, USA. CD4+ T cells were enriched by magnetic negative selection, after which naive cells were positively selected on CD45RA and the negative fraction was taken as the memory subset. Blood was collected by leukapheresis, and PBMCs were isolated by Ficoll-Histopaque density gradient centrifugation and then cryopreserved in liquid nitrogen vapor phase. Analytical flow cytometry was used to check the purity and quantity of each magnetically sorted T cell population. Genomic DNA was isolated from each sorted fraction and quantified by UV absorbance on a Nanodrop 2000c. Via the germline V gene, CDR1 is SGHVS and CDR2 FQNEAQ. V is trimmed back by 5 bases and J by 1 base, and the junction contains 10 bases that no gene match accounts for. From the cysteine through the phenylalanine, the CDR3 covers 16 amino acids. Solely the CDR3 DNA is kept, with 48 bases framed from the first base.

TCR CDR3 regions were amplified from genomic DNA by multiplex PCR using the deep immunoSEQ assay. Extracted genomic DNA from each cell subset was spread evenly across all wells of several immunoSEQ 96-well plates, with each plate serving as a replicate. For sorted subsets, 200 to 250 ng of genomic DNA, equivalent to tens of thousands of T cell genomes, went into each replicate PCR. Purified libraries were measured with a Qubit 3.0 fluorometer, size-checked on a Bioanalyzer 2100, and measured again with the KAPA Library Quantification kit. Every immunoSEQ 96-well plate was sequenced on a separate single-read 150-cycle Illumina NextSeq 550 flow cell. From the authors' description of their analysis: Because the immunoSEQ output included only junctional sequences and no quality scores, the filtering could not be the same as the filtering used for full-length reads. Sequences were annotated with PyIR, a Python wrapper for IgBLAST v1.9, and V/J genes and CDR3 were assigned using IMGT germline references. Reads with weak V/J assignments (E-value above 1e-6), missing CDR3, stop codons, out-of-frame junctions, or ambiguous translated residues were removed. V3J clonotypes were defined by identical inferred V gene, J gene, and CDR3 amino acid sequence. Percentage overlap between repertoires was calculated by dividing the number of shared unique clonotypes by the size of the smaller repertoire. Richness of each repertoire was evaluated using RTK rarefaction, the Chao1 estimator, and Recon v2.1 estimates of unobserved clonotypes. OLGA was used to compute generation probabilities for all TCRbeta clonotypes that the gDNA method yielded from a handful of donors. Held by TCRdb, this immuneACCESS table contains in-frame sequences only and omits some clones. Under half of the omission traces to an unresolved V gene where checked; the cause of the rest is unknown. The V and J calls and clone size come from that table; D and trimming were worked out from the DNA. Within this sample are 2 million to 2.5 million clones, with approximately 94% of them counted one time only. The biggest ten clones account for more than 0.1% of the sample.

What the research found in general, with its limitations: Sharing across four donors was observed for approximately 5% of naive CD4, 3.5% of naive CD8, 2% to 2.5% of memory CD4, and about 0.4% of memory CD8 clonotypes. Higher generation probabilities were observed for clonotypes shared by all four sorted-subset donors than for non-shared clonotypes. Rarefaction of sorted-subset datasets indicated incomplete sequencing despite the large sequencing depth. The small number of donors limited the genetic and exposure-history diversity represented. Sampling was limited to blood, and TCR repertoires in tissue likely differ from TCR repertoires in blood. Pairwise subsampling indicated that sequencing depth was expected to affect the degree of clonotype sharing among donors. Larger estimated clonotype richness was generally found for naive subsets than for memory subsets.

With respect to this clone: This receptor's antigen is unknown. No base quality information exists; no much larger clone differs at one position.

The source of this sequence is a man younger than 30 in good health. Sequenced input: naive CD4+ T cells sorted from blood. Sample cell subset or site, as interpreted from the label and publication: CD45RA+ positively selected. The rearrangement joined TRBV7-8 to TRBJ2-7; 8 of the junction bases match TRBD2. The nucleotides read TGTGCCAGCAGCCGACTATCGGGCGGGGGGTCCTACGAGCAGTACTTC. Its product reads: CASSRLSGGGSYEQYF.